These 5 T cell receptor beta chains share one sample of origin, sequenced in a study of cytomegalovirus exposure and HLA in healthy donors. Researchers ran the PCR with 60 Vbeta and 13 Jbeta primers. Generated by immunoSEQ multiplex PCR, the TCRdb table keeps only in-frame clones and is missing some. The sample comprises 85,000 to 110,000 clones, 65% to 85% of which are singletons, and about 4% rests with the top ten. The sample comprised PBMCs. These receptors all come from a man between 45 and 60 years old in good health and CMV-seropositive.

The V and J genes are TRBV28 and TRBJ2-1; TRBD2 agrees at 14 bases. The CDR3 sequence is 14 residues long. Looked up from germline, CDR1 is MDHEN and CDR2 is SYDVKM. Trimming removed 8 bases from V and 7 bases from J; junction bases left unmatched: 4. The CDR3 DNA follows: TGTGCCAGCGAGACTAGCGGGAGGGATAATGAGCAGTTCTTC. This sequence encodes CASETSGRDNEQFF.

This clone has a single count. This rearrangement joins TRBV30 to TRBJ2-7, with D possibly TRBD1 on 6 matching bases. Germline loops: CDR1 GTSNPN, CDR2 SVGIG (reference sequence). V was shortened by 8 bases and J by 0 bases, with 11 bases between the two germline ends. The CDR3 sequence is 12 residues long. In DNA form, the CDR3 reads TGTGCCGGGGGACACCACTCCTACGAGCAGTACTTC. Translating it yields CAGGHHSYEQYF. The variable domain in full, with the rest retrieved from reference TRBV30 and TRBJ2-7, is SQTIHQWPATLVQPVGSPLSLECTVEGTSNPNLYWYRQAAGRGLQLLFYSVGIGQISSEVPQNLSASRPQDRQFILSSKKLLLSDSGFYLCAGGHHSYEQYFGPGTRLTVT.

This clone is labeled as medium-sized. The rearrangement uses TRBV7-9 and TRBJ2-7, with 11 bases that match TRBD2. Looked up from germline, CDR1 is SEHNR and CDR2 is FQNEAQ (reference sequence). V lost 4 bases and J lost 0; bases outside the gene matches: 5. The CDR3 loop spans 16 amino acids. CDR3 in amino acids: CASSSEGTSGSYEQYF. DNA of the CDR3: TGTGCCAGCAGCTCTGAGGGGACTAGCGGCTCCTACGAGCAGTACTTC. The variable domain in full, completed from reference TRBV7-9 and TRBJ2-7, reads DTGVSQNPRHKITKRGQNVTFRCDPISEHNRLYWYRQTLGQGPEFLTYFQNEAQLEKSRLLSDRFSAERPKGSFSTLEIQRTEQGDSAMYLCASSSEGTSGSYEQYFGPGTRLTVT.

This sequence joins TRBV9 and TRBJ2-1; perhaps TRBD2 as D (6 bases). The germline V and J ends were trimmed by 4 bases and 8 bases, with 22 bases remaining between them. This CDR3 is 16 amino acids long. The germline CDR1 and CDR2 sequences are SGDLS and YYNGEE. The CDR3 bases are TGTGCCAGCAGCCCCCGTTTGGACGGAGGGCTCGATGAGCAGTTCTTC. This sequence encodes CASSPRLDGGLDEQFF.

V and J are TRBV4-1 and TRBJ2-1; 8 bases are a match to TRBD2. J lost 7 bases, V lost 0 bases, and 20 bases had no gene match. This CDR3 is 20 amino acids long. In germline, CDR1 is MGHRA, CDR2 YSYEKL. The CDR3 nucleotides are TGCGCCAGCAGCCAAGACCCCGGGACTAGTCGCCCTATTGGGTTTAATGAGCAGTTCTTC. Encoded protein: CASSQDPGTSRPIGFNEQFF.